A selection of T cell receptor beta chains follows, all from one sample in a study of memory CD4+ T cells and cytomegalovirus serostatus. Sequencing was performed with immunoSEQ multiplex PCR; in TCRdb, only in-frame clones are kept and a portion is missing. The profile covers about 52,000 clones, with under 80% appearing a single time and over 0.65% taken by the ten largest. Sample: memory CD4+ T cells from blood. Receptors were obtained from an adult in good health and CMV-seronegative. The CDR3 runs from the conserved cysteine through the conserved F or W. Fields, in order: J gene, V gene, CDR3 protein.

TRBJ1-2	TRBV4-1	CASSSQGRYTF
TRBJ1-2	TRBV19	CASSRPPPGASRGYTF
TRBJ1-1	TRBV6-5	CASGKYTEAFF
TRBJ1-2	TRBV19	CASSIGTGPTSSGYTF
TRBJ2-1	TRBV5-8	CASSSGTRGNEQFF
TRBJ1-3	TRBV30	CAWRPRGLSGNTIYF
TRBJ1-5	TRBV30	CAGSRGSNQPQHF
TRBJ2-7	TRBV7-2	CASSLAWLASYEQYF
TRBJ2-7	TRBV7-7	CASSAGGGEQYF
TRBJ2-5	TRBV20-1	CSARLYETQYF
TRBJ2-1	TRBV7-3	CASSLTGGVHEQFF
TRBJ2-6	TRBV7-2	CASSLIGGGRSGANVLTF
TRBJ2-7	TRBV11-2	CASSRIRTGSVYEQYF
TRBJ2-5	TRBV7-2	CASSLVSRETQYF
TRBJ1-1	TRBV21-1	CASSKDHPPLRDTEAFF
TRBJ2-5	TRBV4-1	CASSQDGTQYF
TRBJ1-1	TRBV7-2	CASRQGGATEAFF
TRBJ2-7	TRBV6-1	CASREAVAGIGEQYF
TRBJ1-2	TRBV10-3	CAITGGAGYGYTF
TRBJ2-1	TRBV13	CASSATQSSYNEQFF
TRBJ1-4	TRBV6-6	CASKSTGPSKLFF
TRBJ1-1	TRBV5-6	CASSLVSANMNTEAFF
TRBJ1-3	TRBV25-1	CASSLNTPRRAENTIYF
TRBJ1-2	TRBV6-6	CASSEVSETYGYTF
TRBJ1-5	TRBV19	CASSIDGTGVTGNQPQHF
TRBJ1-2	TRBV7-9	CASSLGTGHSFAGGYTF
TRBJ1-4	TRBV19	CASRYTGETEKLFF
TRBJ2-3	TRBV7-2	CASSLGRSEGTDTQYF
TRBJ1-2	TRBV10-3	CAISRLKGQGSGNYGYTF
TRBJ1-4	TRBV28	CATHQEKLFF
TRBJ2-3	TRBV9	CASSEVGSGGLNTQYF
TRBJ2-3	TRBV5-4	CASSLVGGGAQYF
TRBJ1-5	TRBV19	CASIQRLETGNQPQHF
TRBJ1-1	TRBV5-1	CASSLQANTEAFF
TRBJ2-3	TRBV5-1	CASSAGDTYTDTQYF
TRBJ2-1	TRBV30	CAWREEQGSYNEQFF
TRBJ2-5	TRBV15	CATSTEQGQHLQETQYF
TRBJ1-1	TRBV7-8	CASSVKANTEAFF
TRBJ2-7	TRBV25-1	CATAGGGSYEQYF
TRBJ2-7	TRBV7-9	CASSPPIKHEQYF
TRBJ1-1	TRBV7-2	CASSSTENTEAFF
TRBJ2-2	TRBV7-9	CASSLVSGELFF
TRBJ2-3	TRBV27	CASSPRGTTTDTQYF
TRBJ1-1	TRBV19	CASSMGGQDRTGRAFF
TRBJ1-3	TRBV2	CASSGGSGNTIYF
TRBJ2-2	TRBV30	CAWSPGTGIGELFF
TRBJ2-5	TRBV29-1	CSVGQRGVRTQYF
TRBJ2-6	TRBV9	CASSDLRKLSTGANVLTF
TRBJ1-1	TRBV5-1	CASRSTQGNTEAFF
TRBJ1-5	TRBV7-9	CASSLSGGLNQPQHF
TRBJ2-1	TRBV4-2	CASSPSIGDTYNEQFF
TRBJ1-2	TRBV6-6	CASGVVYGYTF
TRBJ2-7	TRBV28	CASQGPPSYEQYF
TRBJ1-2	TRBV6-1	CASSEEGNYGYTF
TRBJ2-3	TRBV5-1	CASSPGQGEADTQYF
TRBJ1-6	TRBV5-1	CASRLEAGDSPLHF
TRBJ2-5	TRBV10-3	CAISGTGGGQETQYF